Listed below are T cell receptor beta chains from one sample, sequenced in a study of shared clonotypes between healthy human individuals. Generated by immunoSEQ multiplex PCR, the TCRdb table keeps only in-frame clones and is missing some. Among nearly 1 million clones, 76% were seen once, and the ten largest hold about 1.5%. The material sequenced was memory CD4+ T cells sorted from blood. The receptor source for this set is a man aged 18-30 years in good health. Each CDR3 is given with its conserved first and last residue. Each record gives: J gene, D gene, clone size, V gene, CDR3 protein, CDR3 DNA. A D gene is named only where the DNA matches it firmly. Size is stated for part of the rows, as once, few or many counts, or as a class when the clone is expanded.

j_gene: TRBJ1-6; d_gene: -; abundance: few; v_gene: TRBV19; CDR3aa: CASSIGRTMNYNSPLHF; CDR3nt: TGTGCCAGTAGTATAGGACGGACCATGAACTATAATTCACCCCTCCACTTT
j_gene: TRBJ1-4; d_gene: -; abundance: once; v_gene: TRBV19; CDR3aa: CASSIGQRNGTNEKLFF; CDR3nt: TGTGCCAGTAGTATAGGCCAACGCAACGGCACTAATGAAAAACTGTTTTTT
j_gene: TRBJ2-5; d_gene: TRBD1; abundance: -; v_gene: TRBV5-1; CDR3aa: CASSLGTGPSQETQYF; CDR3nt: TGCGCCAGCAGCCTAGGGACAGGGCCGTCTCAAGAGACCCAGTACTTC
j_gene: TRBJ2-1; d_gene: TRBD2; abundance: -; v_gene: TRBV9; CDR3aa: CASSVLAGWGQGNEQFF; CDR3nt: TGTGCCAGCAGCGTACTAGCGGGGTGGGGTCAGGGCAATGAGCAGTTCTTC
j_gene: TRBJ2-7; d_gene: -; abundance: -; v_gene: TRBV28; CDR3aa: CASSFPRTGEQYF; CDR3nt: TGTGCCAGCAGTTTCCCCCGTACCGGCGAGCAGTACTTC
j_gene: TRBJ2-2; d_gene: TRBD2; abundance: -; v_gene: TRBV9; CDR3aa: CASSSRLAGSGELFF; CDR3nt: TGTGCCAGCAGCTCCCGACTAGCGGGGTCCGGGGAGCTGTTTTTT
j_gene: TRBJ2-5; d_gene: -; abundance: -; v_gene: TRBV7-6; CDR3aa: CARPNQETQYF; CDR3nt: TGTGCCCGGCCGAACCAAGAGACCCAGTACTTC
j_gene: TRBJ2-1; d_gene: -; abundance: -; v_gene: TRBV11-2; CDR3aa: CASSLAGEQFF; CDR3nt: TGTGCCAGCAGCTTAGCTGGTGAGCAGTTCTTC
j_gene: TRBJ1-1; d_gene: -; abundance: few; v_gene: TRBV7-9; CDR3aa: CASSLGKGEAFF; CDR3nt: TGTGCCAGCAGCTTAGGGAAGGGTGAAGCTTTCTTT
j_gene: TRBJ1-1; d_gene: -; abundance: -; v_gene: TRBV6-1; CDR3aa: CASSDPGSPNTEAFF; CDR3nt: TGTGCCAGCAGTGATCCTGGGTCACCGAACACTGAAGCTTTCTTT